This T cell receptor (beta chain) came from a study of resident and recirculating memory T cells in vitiligo (dated by TCRdb to the late 2010s). Background for the entire study: For TCR beta sequencing, each of 3 stable vitiligo patients provided PBMCs along with epidermis taken by shave biopsy from two lesional and two nonlesional sites. The human TCR beta sequencing tested whether specific clones in lesional vitiligo skin differed from clones in nonlesional skin and blood. Samples were homogenized without cell sorting just before genomic DNA extraction with the Qiagen DNeasy Blood & Tissue Kit. Beyond this particular receptor, the publication reports: Overlap and correlation analysis showed no significant repertoire overlap between biopsies except for each lesion with itself, even within a single patient. Future mechanistic studies are needed so that the relative contributions of the lesion-infiltrating T cell clones and of human Trm versus Tcm pools can be evaluated. No unique dominant TCR clone was detected, and clonality varied among vitiligo lesions. Because TCR sequences were not shared across biopsy sites or across patients, the findings suggest that different lesions are infiltrated by different T cell clones, a pattern described as private specificity.

This clone was seen more than once but under ten times. What antigen it recognizes has not been identified. The record has no base qualities; no much larger clone is one base away. The immunoSEQ hsTCRB kit was used to amplify TCR beta chains from genomic DNA. TCR beta libraries were sequenced on an Illumina MiSeq instrument by the immunoSEQ service. For the original study's pipeline: Repertoire data were analyzed using the immunoSEQ Analyzer. In TCRdb, the immuneACCESS table is reduced to in-frame sequences with V and J assigned. These tables do not hold every clone; where another copy was compared, an unresolved V gene accounts for under half, and the others remain unexplained. That table supplies the V and J calls and clone size; D and trimming were determined from the DNA. Counted in this sample were about 76,000 clones; under 95% of them appeared once. In total, the top ten clones hold roughly 5% of the sample.

Stable vitiligo was defined as no change in lesions over the previous 6 months. To count as stable, patients also needed to show no confetti depigmentation, which is a clinical sign of active vitiligo. Any patient who had received treatment in the previous three months was excluded. Ficoll density gradient centrifugation was used to isolate PBMCs from heparinized blood, after which the PBMCs were flash-frozen. The junction shows trimming of 4 bases on V and 1 base on J, plus 12 bases between the germline ends. The CDR3 sequence holds 14 residues, the cysteine and phenylalanine included. Of all the DNA, just the CDR3 is kept, 42 bases in frame from base 1. Based on the germline V gene (reference sequence), the CDR1 and CDR2 sequences are SGHNT and YYREEE.

The V and J segments used are TRBV5-4 and TRBJ2-7, with no confidently assigned D gene. This receptor was obtained from a male donor with vitiligo. Sequenced sample: blood. The nucleotide sequence is TGTGCCAGCAGCGCGGTAGCTGGGTCCTACGAGCAGTACTTC. The encoded protein is CASSAVAGSYEQYF. Beyond the CDR3, the reference TRBV5-4 and TRBJ2-7 genes provide the residues; the full variable domain reads: ETGVTQSPTHLIKTRGQQVTLRCSSQSGHNTVSWYQQALGQGPQFIFQYYREEENGRGNFPPRFSGLQFPNYSSELNVNALELDDSALYLCASSAVAGSYEQYFGPGTRLTVT.